This T cell receptor (beta chain) was obtained from a study of cytomegalovirus exposure and HLA in healthy donors. Every donor was a healthy person donating bone marrow. The CDR3 consists of 14 residues. J gave up 4 bases and V 3 bases, and 4 bases lay outside the gene matches. In germline, CDR1 is SGHTA, CDR2 FQGNSA. Overall study findings and caveats: A missense variant in DCLRE1C was later tied to TCR beta V- and J-gene trimming. Previous analysis showed most TCR beta V segments were productive about 87% or about 30% of the time.

With respect to this clone: Its antigen remains unidentified.

PCR was performed using 60 Vbeta and 13 Jbeta primers. The protocol was immunoSEQ multiplex PCR, while the TCRdb copy is restricted to in-frame clones and leaves out a portion. The sample includes under 200,000 clones, 86% of them seen just once. This receptor was obtained from a woman aged 18 to 35 in good health and CMV-seronegative. The V call is TRBV7-2, the J call TRBJ2-3; 7 positions match TRBD1. Material: PBMCs. CDR3 nucleotide sequence: TGTGCCAGCAGCTTTGGGACAGCTTCAGATACGCAGTATTTT. Translated: CASSFGTASDTQYF.